The 22 T cell receptor beta chains presented below share a single source sample, sequenced in a study of CD8 T cells in ankylosing spondylitis. MiXCR, run by TCRdb on the 5' RACE reads, gives a single entry per CDR3 protein. The sample holds about 540,000 distinct CDR3 sequences; over 9.5% are singletons and the top ten take about 6.5%. No cognate antigen is known for these TCRs. Findings and caveats of the study: About eight highly homologous variants made up a TCR beta motif that seemed to typify ankylosing spondylitis blood.

Sequencing was done on a sample of blood, either unsorted or a sorted T cell fraction (not recorded which). These receptors all come from a male donor with ankylosing spondylitis.

In this sample, this clonotype turned up many times. The J gene is TRBJ2-5, the V gene TRBV20-1, with D uncertain. The CDR3 is made up of 13 amino acids. CDR1 is DFQATT and CDR2 is SNEGSKA in the germline V gene (reference sequence). V lost 2 bases and J lost 0, with 7 bases in between. The CDR3 reads CSARQNYQETQYF. Here the CDR3 DNA reads TGCAGTGCTAGACAGAATTACCAAGAGACCCAGTACTTC.

This clonotype was seen a few times. The chain employs TRBV12-3 or TRBV12-4 and TRBJ2-2, with D perhaps TRBD2 (6 bases). V was shortened by 3 bases and J by 0 bases, with 8 bases between the two germline ends. The CDR3 consists of 15 residues. The CDR3 DNA is TGTGCCAGCAGTTTCCGACTAGCGAACACCGGGGAGCTGTTTTTT. Protein sequence: CASSFRLANTGELFF.

This clonotype was detected many times. The rearrangement joins TRBV5-1 to TRBJ1-1; D is unclear. The CDR3 spans 15 residues. V lost 0 bases and J 2 bases, leaving 11 bases between the germline ends. Germline-derived CDR1 and CDR2 are SGHRS and YFSETQ. The CDR3 loop is CASSLGAALNTEAFF. In DNA form, the CDR3 reads TGCGCCAGCAGCTTGGGTGCAGCCCTAAACACTGAAGCTTTCTTT.

This clonotype occurred many times. V is TRBV2 and J is TRBJ2-7; 11 nucleotides align to TRBD2. Losses at the gene ends were 5 bases for V and 7 bases for J; bases not matched to a gene: 13. Germline V gene data show CDR1 as SNHLY and CDR2 as FYNNEI. This CDR3 spans 16 amino acids. CDR3 sequence reads: CASSYPGLAAPSEQYF. The DNA of the CDR3 is TGTGCCAGCAGTTACCCGGGACTAGCGGCCCCTAGTGAGCAGTACTTC.

The chain joins TRBV11-3 to TRBJ2-5, with TRBD2 matching over 13 bases. The length of the CDR3 is 15 residues. Germline V gene data show CDR1 as SGHNT and CDR2 as YENEEA. With V trimmed by 5 bases and J by 5 bases, 5 bases remained unmatched. This chain's CDR3 is CASSPGLAGDETQYF. The CDR3 DNA follows: TGTGCCAGCAGCCCAGGACTAGCGGGAGATGAGACCCAGTACTTC.

The CDR3 sequence: CASRKTGIQETQYF. The CDR3 bases are TGTGCCAGCAGAAAAACAGGGATCCAAGAGACCCAGTACTTC. The chain carries TRBV6-2 or TRBV6-3 and TRBJ2-5, with D possibly matching TRBD1 (6 bases). Trimming stripped 6 bases from V and 1 base from J, with 12 bases between. The germline gives CDR1 MNHEY, CDR2 SVGEGT. The CDR3 contains 14 residues.

This clonotype was counted ten times or more. The gene calls are TRBV24-1 and TRBJ2-6; D gene ambiguous. Germline CDR1 KGHDR, CDR2 SFDVKD. Trimming shortened V by 7 bases and J by 3 bases, and 12 bases separated the two germline ends. This CDR3 is built from 15 residues. In DNA, the CDR3 is TGTGCCACCAGCCGGACGGCGGATGGGGCCAACGTCCTGACTTTC. As protein: CATSRTADGANVLTF.

The V call is TRBV7-2, the J call TRBJ2-3, with D unresolved. This CDR3 spans 14 amino acids. Germline loops: CDR1 SGHTA, CDR2 FQGNSA. V was pared by 7 bases and J by 1 base, with 12 bases between. In nucleotides, the CDR3 is TGTGCCAGCATGGGTGTGGTCGGCACAGATACGCAGTATTTT. Amino acids: CASMGVVGTDTQYF.

The chain has TRBV20-1 and TRBJ1-4, with D unclear. The CDR3 has 12 residues. V lost 3 bases and J lost 4, with 6 bases in between. Germline V gene data show CDR1 as DFQATT and CDR2 as SNEGSKA (reference sequence). For the CDR3, the DNA is TGCAGTGCTAGTGCTGATAATGAAAAACTGTTTTTT. Encoded protein: CSASADNEKLFF.

This clonotype occurred many times. The chain joins TRBV12-3 or TRBV12-4 to TRBJ2-2; TRBD2 aligns across 9 bases. V was pared by 5 bases and J by 8 bases, with 12 bases of the junction left unmatched. This CDR3 contains 16 residues. The CDR3 nucleotides are TGTGCCAGCAGTCCCGCAGCGGGAGGTATTCGGGGGGAGCTGTTTTTT. As protein: CASSPAAGGIRGELFF.

This clonotype was observed a handful of times. The CDR3 loop reads CASSVVLYEQYV. The CDR3 bases are TGCGCCAGCAGTGTGGTCCTCTACGAGCAGTACGTC. This sequence joins TRBV10-2 and TRBJ2-7; no definite D call. Germline CDR1 reads WSHSY; CDR2 reads SAAADI. Trimming stripped 4 bases from V and 3 bases from J, with 7 bases between. CDR3 size: 12 residues.

The V and J genes are TRBV20-1 and TRBJ1-2, with TRBD1 matching over 9 bases. The CDR3 runs to 13 residues. The junction had 6 bases not matched to a gene; V was cut back by 6 bases and J by 4 bases. Germline V gene data show CDR1 as DFQATT and CDR2 as SNEGSKA (reference sequence). The CDR3 nucleotides read TGCAGTGCGTACAGGGGGCAGGGCTATGGCTACACCTTC. As protein: CSAYRGQGYGYTF.

This clonotype appeared many times. CDR3 DNA sequence: TGCGCCAGCAGCTACCCAAGGTTTGCGGGCGCAAGCTCCTACAATGAGCAGTTCTTC. Residues: CASSYPRFAGASSYNEQFF. This sequence joins TRBV5-1 and TRBJ2-1, with D possibly matching TRBD2 (5 bases). Trimming cost V 3 bases and J 0 bases, with 22 bases left between them. The germline V gene has CDR1 SGHRS and CDR2 YFSETQ. This CDR3 has 19 residues.

The chain is built from TRBV27 and TRBJ2-2, with 8 bases identical to TRBD2. The CDR3 runs to 16 residues. Looked up from germline, CDR1 is MNHEY and CDR2 is SMNVEV (reference sequence). V lost 6 bases to trimming and J lost 2 bases; unmatched junction nucleotides: 8. In DNA, the CDR3 is TGTGCCAGCAGCCGCCCTAGCGGGTATAACACCGGGGAGCTGTTTTTT. As protein: CASSRPSGYNTGELFF.

This clonotype appeared a few times. The gene calls are TRBV5-1 and TRBJ1-3; D unresolved. The CDR3 consists of 14 residues. CDR1 and CDR2 from the germline V gene are SGHRS and YFSETQ. Deletions cut 4 bases from V and 0 bases from J, with 8 bases between. In nucleotides, the CDR3 is TGCGCCAGCAGCGAAGAGCACTCTGGAAACACCATATATTTT. Amino acids: CASSEEHSGNTIYF.

The chain employs TRBV7-9 and TRBJ1-5; D gene ambiguous. Germline V CDR1 and CDR2: SEHNR, FQNEAQ (reference sequence). Trimming left V 3 bases short and J 8 bases short, with 8 bases between. CDR3 length: 12 amino acids. As DNA, the CDR3 is TGTGCCAGCAGCTTCTCCCAGGAGCCCCAGCATTTT. It translates to CASSFSQEPQHF.

Only a few counts were recorded for this clonotype. The V call is TRBV5-1, the J call TRBJ2-5; maybe TRBD2 (5 bases). This CDR3 is built from 18 residues. Germline CDR1 SGHRS, CDR2 YFSETQ. Trimming took 0 bases from V and 2 from J, leaving 20 bases between them. The CDR3 DNA reads TGCGCCAGCAGCTTGGTCGGGAACCCCACCTCCCCACAAGAGACCCAGTACTTC. The encoded protein is CASSLVGNPTSPQETQYF.

The chain has TRBV20-1 and TRBJ2-7; D is uncertain. V dropped 1 base and J dropped 0 bases, with 16 bases sitting between them. The V gene's germline CDR1 is DFQATT and CDR2 SNEGSKA (reference sequence). The CDR3 is 16 amino acids. The CDR3 protein is CSARVPPRASSYEQYF. CDR3 coding DNA: TGCAGTGCTAGAGTACCTCCACGGGCCTCCTCCTACGAGCAGTACTTC.

This sequence joins TRBV11-2 and TRBJ2-5; D is undetermined. Trimming took off 5 bases at V and 2 bases at J, with 9 bases between the two ends. The CDR3 contains 13 residues. Germline V gives CDR1 SGHAT, CDR2 FQNNGV. The CDR3 DNA follows: TGTGCCAGCAGCCCAAGCCCGCAAGAGACCCAGTACTTC. Its protein is CASSPSPQETQYF.

The chain has TRBV4-1 and TRBJ2-5, with D unclear. Between the trimmed V and J ends, which lost 0 bases and 5 bases, there was a span of 10 bases. Germline V gene lookup returns CDR1 MGHRA and CDR2 YSYEKL. This CDR3 has 14 amino acids. The CDR3: CASSQDRAMETQYF. The CDR3 region has the DNA TGCGCCAGCAGCCAAGATCGCGCGATGGAGACCCAGTACTTC.

The chain has TRBV5-1 and TRBJ2-2; 13 positions agree with TRBD2. After removal of 4 bases from V and 6 bases from J, the junction contained 9 bases not matched to a gene. The CDR3 length is 17 residues. CDR1 is SGHRS and CDR2 is YFSETQ in the germline V gene. The CDR3 nucleotides are TGCGCCAGCAGCCTCGGGACTAGCGGGACTCTCTCCGGGGAGCTGTTTTTT. It codes for CASSLGTSGTLSGELFF.

This clonotype was recorded a few times. This sequence joins TRBV21-1 and TRBJ1-6. TRBV21-1 is given as a pseudogene. The CDR3 contains 14 residues. CDR3 bases: TGTGCCAGCAAGAAGGCGGCCTTGGATTCACCCCTCCACTTT. The encoded protein is CASKKAALDSPLHF.